The T cell receptor beta chain described here comes from a study of cytomegalovirus exposure and HLA in healthy donors (dated by TCRdb to 2015 to 2018). About the full investigation: In an earlier analysis of under 750 of the donors, approximately 260 Gb of sequence data and 100 million or so unique TCR beta sequences from 150 million to 200 million T cells were reported. An early release that covered roughly 600 HLA-typed donors contained about 290 gigabases of sequencing data and tens of millions of unique TCR sequences. Of the approximately 400 genotyped donors, over 65% fell in the genetic ancestry cluster associated with self-reported Caucasian donors. The study aimed to test whether signatures of past pathogen exposure could be identified by cataloging public T cell receptors. The study used immunosequencing to profile the T cell repertoires of approximately 690 subjects and linked those repertoires to cytomegalovirus serostatus. Besides the first cohort of hundreds of subjects, a separate validation cohort made up of roughly 120 different subjects was used. High-throughput TCR immunosequencing, statistical association of individual TCRs with disease status, and machine learning were combined to predict cytomegalovirus infection status. A later analysis re-examined previously published TCR beta repertoires from more than 650 donors and added high-resolution HLA genotyping to investigate patterns of TCR occurrence. In the later analysis, no new phenotypic data were used to find candidate immune exposures; instead, reliance was placed on TCR beta sequences and their occurrence across donors. To decide whether each TCR beta V gene segment behaved as functional or pseudogenic, an earlier analysis of several hundred of the donors relied on high-throughput TCR beta sequencing. Donor age, sex, ethnicity and CMV serostatus were collected together with the repertoire data. Genome-wide SNP genotypes for about three fifths of the roughly 670 donors were used in a later genetic analysis, which treated that subset as a discovery cohort. All discovery cohort repertoires had been generated using a single sequencing platform. Class I and class II HLA loci were covered by the typing at four-digit resolution. The number of typed donors differed by locus: about 629-630 for A, B, C, DRB1 and DQB1; approximately 520 for DQA1; about 600 for DPA1; and roughly 490 for DPB1. A few DR-DQ haplotypes were handled as single units for association and clustering because linkage in the cohort was strong. Across roughly 420 genotyped donors of the cohort, an average of roughly 250,000 unique TCR beta nucleotide sequences per donor were sequenced, and around 19% of those sequences were non-productive. Beyond this particular receptor, the publication reports: According to a later analysis, parvovirus B19, influenza, CMV and Epstein-Barr virus appeared linked to several top co-occurrence clusters. While some public TCRs were present in many individuals, most TCR sequences turned up only very rarely across donors. Presence/absence analyses assumed roughly uniform sequencing depth across donors, an assumption that may not hold. Strong co-occurrence of HLA alleles, especially DR and DQ, made assigning TCR associations to individual alleles difficult. In a later analysis, HLA-associated TCR beta chains were found to be more clonally expanded and to have lower generation probabilities than equally common non-associated chains. Most CMV-associated TCR beta chains appeared to be HLA-restricted in a later analysis, and the HLA associations seemed to be driven largely by CMV exposure. In an earlier analysis of 500 to 650 of the donors, most TCR beta V segments appeared in productive rearrangements about 87% or about 30% of the time, broadly matching IMGT annotations. According to a later analysis, TCR association rates differed among HLA loci, with DRB1 alleles showing the most associated TCRs and HLA-C alleles showing the fewest. The study listed around 160 TCR beta chains as associated with cytomegalovirus. According to the authors, the approach could potentially be generalized to other disease states and immunological phenotypes. In a later genetic analysis, fewer N-insertions in productive TCRs were reported among donors in an Asian-associated ancestry cluster than the 666-donor mean. A cluster of highly shared sequence variants was judged likely to be a technical artifact of the sequencing pipeline. An association between a missense DCLRE1C variant and V-gene and J-gene trimming of TCR beta chains was found in a later genetic analysis and replicated in an independent cohort. A further reported finding was that TCR beta sequences accurately predicted the HLA-A and HLA-B alleles for most subjects in the first cohort. The only immune exposure information available for the cohort was CMV serostatus. Only TCR beta chains were sequenced in this cohort, and the absence of alpha or paired-chain data limited detectable features. Linkage disequilibrium might explain the correlated functional status among segregating V segments, but an unknown experimental factor could not be ruled out. Because some donors lacked HLA typing at each locus, the association tests relied only on the typed subset. The classifier was reported to diagnose cytomegalovirus status with high specificity and sensitivity in both the original and validation cohorts. The 87-base-pair reads could not distinguish some IMGT-functional V segments, including TRBV6-2 and TRBV6-3, so those segments were excluded. Because counts were too low, some 17 rarely observed V segments, including chromosome 9 orphons, were left out of the earlier analysis of over 550 of the donors. In vitro tests confirmed that a few of the cytomegalovirus-associated TCR beta chains recognize cytomegalovirus antigens. At a false discovery rate of 0.05, a later analysis linked fewer than 20,000 TCR beta sequences to specific HLA alleles.

This clone occurred a few times. Its antigen is not yet known. Base qualities are missing; no much larger clone stands one base away. Looking up the germline V gene yields CDR1 MDHEN and CDR2 SYDVKM. The junction carries 10 bases between V and J, which are trimmed by 2 bases and 6 bases respectively. The CDR3 contains 14 residues, cysteine and phenylalanine counted. Left in the record is the CDR3 DNA by itself, 42 bases read in frame from the first base. Libraries were built with the immunoSEQ multiplex PCR assay. The multiplex PCR relied on a mix of 60 forward primers for TCR Vbeta segments and 13 reverse primers for TCR Jbeta segments. Amplification of the CDR3 region of rearranged TCR beta genes was performed with a multiplex PCR assay on genomic DNA. The Illumina HiSeq System was used to sequence the amplified TCR beta libraries as 87-base-pair reads. On the authors' methods: Across the roughly 640 repertoires, a later analysis counted roughly 77 million unique TCR beta chains, 9 million to 14 million of which were shared by at least two donors. Raw reads were error-corrected and collapsed into unique sequences with a nearest-neighbor algorithm that merged closely related sequences to remove PCR and sequencing errors. V, D and J gene segments were assigned by aligning CDR3 sequences to IMGT reference sequences. For a sequence to be retained, at least a six-nucleotide match to both a V gene segment and a J gene segment was required. A rearrangement was called productive if the CDR3 had no stop codons and remained in frame with V and J, and every other rearrangement was called non-productive. Following IMGT convention, CDR3 was defined as the stretch from the second conserved V-encoded cysteine to the conserved J-encoded phenylalanine. Sequences without an unambiguous match to a single V gene segment were excluded from the earlier analysis of several hundred of the donors. An earlier analysis of around 600 of the donors classified V segments as functional when productive rearrangements were above 56.7% and as segregating when the standard deviation between donors was above 5%. To diagnose cytomegalovirus status from the catalog of TCR beta chain sequences, a statistical classification framework was built. A later analysis assigned V and J genes by comparing TCR nucleotide sequences with IMGT/GENE-DB human TR gene sequences. A later analysis assigned CDR3 sequences and most-parsimonious VDJ recombination scenarios with the TCRdist pipeline. A later analysis defined each TCR beta chain by its CDR3 amino acid sequence plus V-gene family, and excluded reads lacking a unique V-gene family. As a way to deal with suspected cross-contamination and a sequencing artifact, a later analysis dropped over 550 nucleotide sequences that were highly shared and had low generation probability. A later analysis calculated a clonal expansion index for each public chain from normalized within-repertoire ranks of inferred template counts. Generation probabilities in a later analysis came from a VDJ recombination model fitted to out-of-frame rearrangements, and those results were checked against IGoR. Hypergeometric tests were used in a later analysis to score TCR-TCR, TCR-HLA and TCR-CMV co-occurrence, with a repertoire-size bias correction applied to the TCR pairs. To estimate false discovery rates, a later analysis permuted the HLA or CMV assignments 20 times. In a later analysis, co-occurring TCRs were grouped with DBSCAN, and TCRdist sequence similarity was added when clustering was performed within HLA-allele-positive subsets. Repertoires with fewer than 30,000 or more than 120,000 public chains were left out of co-occurrence clustering, as were about five repertoires with anomalous nucleotide sharing. What TCRdb holds here is the immuneACCESS table cut down to in-frame rearrangements. Part of the clones is not present; checked against another copy, under half of the missing clones reflect an unresolved V gene, and the others are unexplained. Clone size and the V and J calls come from that table; the DNA yielded D and trimming. The sample table lists about 150,000 clones, over 60% of them with a count of one. The ten largest clones capture roughly 2% of the sample.

The cohort was made up of roughly 670 healthy bone marrow donors. At the time of sampling, all cohort members were nominally healthy, though unrecorded immune exposures were likely present. The donor tested CMV seronegative, placing the donor among the 300 to 400 seronegative members of the cohort. Every donor gave a peripheral blood sample, and the peripheral blood mononuclear cells from that sample were used for TCR beta sequencing. The Qiagen DNeasy Blood Extraction Kit was used to extract genomic DNA from the blood cell samples. The sequenced material came from PBMCs. The sequence was collected from a middle-aged man in good health and CMV-seronegative. The rearrangement combines TRBV28 with TRBJ2-2, and perhaps TRBD2 as D gene, on 6 matching bases. The DNA sequence is as follows: TGTGCCAGCAGTTTAACGGGGGTGGCCGGGGAGCTGTTTTTT. It specifies CASSLTGVAGELFF.